This TCR beta chain was profiled in a study of Ad26.COV2.S vaccination and SARS-CoV-2 variants. Study as a whole: Once or twice, 56 days apart, Ad26.COV2.S was delivered intramuscularly. Notes on the study in general: Vaccinees showed greater spike-specific TCR breadth than placebo recipients.

The length of the CDR3 is 13 residues. Germline values: CDR1 SGDLS, CDR2 YYNGEE. Trimming took 2 bases from V and 6 from J, leaving 10 bases between them. Treatment described: around 19 received Ad26.COV2.S at low or high dose, single or two shots; roughly 5 received placebo; per-sample allocation not given. Sample collection was performed on day 63 after the first vaccine or placebo injection. The sample came from a Boston adult aged 18-55 years. Worth noting for this clone: Its antigen is still unknown.

TCRdb's copy holds only in-frame clones and misses some; the assay was immunoSEQ multiplex PCR. The table lists 350,000 to 500,000 clones, 90% of them singletons. This clonotype originated in a person aged 18-60 years who received the Ad26.COV2.S COVID-19 vaccine or a placebo. The chain is built from TRBV9 and TRBJ2-3; tentative D call: TRBD2 (5 bases). The source material was peripheral blood, sampled in a trial of Ad26.COV2.S vaccine versus placebo. For the CDR3, the DNA is TGTGCCAGCAGCGTCGGGGATAAGGATACGCAGTATTTT. Translating gives CASSVGDKDTQYF.